One sample yielded the 28 T cell receptor beta chains listed below, sequenced in a study of T cell repertoires in cytomegalovirus infection. Via MiXCR, TCRdb re-called the reads, giving one row per CDR3 protein. The sample yields 380,000 or so distinct CDR3 sequences, just under 35% seen once. Which antigens these TCRs recognize remains unknown. The specimen comprised cultured PBMCs, sampled from culture after CMV antigen stimulation. Receptors were obtained from a human donor in good health (CMV status not recorded). Some clones in this sample may be carry-over from other donors' samples.

This clonotype has just a few counts. The chain recombines TRBV12-3 or TRBV12-4 with TRBJ1-2; 11 bases fit TRBD1. Trimming took 10 bases from V and 5 from J; bases not matched to a gene: 15. This CDR3 has 16 amino acids. In nucleotides, the CDR3 is TGTGCCACCAAAGGACAGGGGGCCTCTGTAAATTATGGCTACACCTTC. Encoded protein: CATKGQGASVNYGYTF.

The V gene is TRBV6-6, the J gene TRBJ1-2; D uncertain. Trimming removed 4 bases from V and 6 bases from J, with 12 bases in between. Germline V CDR1 and CDR2: MNHNY, SVGAGI (reference sequence). This CDR3 spans 13 amino acids. CDR3 amino acids: CASSWRQADGYTF. In nucleotides, the CDR3 is TGTGCCAGCAGTTGGCGGCAGGCAGATGGCTACACCTTC.

This chain links TRBV6-2 or TRBV6-3 with TRBJ1-1; possible D gene TRBD1, 6 bases. Per the germline V gene, CDR1 is MNHEY and CDR2 is SVGEGT. CDR3 length: 13 residues. V lost 6 bases and J 3 bases, leaving 11 bases between the germline ends. CDR3 sequence (DNA): TGTGCCAGCAGACAGGGTCAGGACACTGAAGCTTTCTTT. Protein sequence: CASRQGQDTEAFF.

The table lists this clonotype with a few counts. The chain combines TRBV7-2 with TRBJ1-2; TRBD1 aligns across 7 bases. The V and J ends lost 7 bases and 7 bases, in that order; junction bases with no gene match: 9. Germline values: CDR1 SGHTA, CDR2 FQGNSA. The CDR3 is 13 amino acids. CDR3 DNA sequence: TGTGCCAGCACCGAGGGGCAGGGGGTTGGCTACACCTTC. Protein sequence: CASTEGQGVGYTF.

The V and J genes are TRBV29-1 and TRBJ1-4; possibly TRBD1 for D (5 bases). Germline V gene data show CDR1 as SQVTM and CDR2 as ANQGSEA. Trimming left V 7 bases short and J 2 bases short, with 11 bases between. This CDR3 region has 13 residues. The CDR3 loop reads CSAVRGTNEKLFF. CDR3 sequence (DNA): TGCAGCGCCGTACGGGGGACTAATGAAAAACTGTTTTTT.

In this sample, this clonotype turned up a few times. This chain joins TRBV28 and TRBJ2-3; unclear D gene. V was shortened by 3 bases and J by 3 bases, with 13 bases between the two germline ends. Germline values: CDR1 MDHEN, CDR2 SYDVKM. The CDR3 runs 15 residues. The CDR3 sequence is CASSLSPLNTDTQYF. CDR3 in DNA: TGTGCCAGCAGTTTGTCACCGCTGAATACAGATACGCAGTATTTT.

This clonotype came up once. CDR3 coding DNA: TGTGCCAGCAGCGGCGGTGCAGATACGCAGTATTTT. Protein product: CASSGGADTQYF. The chain links TRBV7-6 to TRBJ2-3; D is undetermined. CDR3 length: 12 amino acids. The ends were cut back, 5 bases at V and 4 bases at J, with 7 bases in the middle. Germline values: CDR1 SGHVS, CDR2 FNYEAQ.

This clonotype has just a few counts. The chain joins TRBV7-2 to TRBJ2-7; 9 bases are a match to TRBD2. The ends lost 5 bases at V and 3 bases at J; junction bases unmatched: 8. This CDR3 region has 15 residues. Germline CDR1 reads SGHTA; CDR2 reads FQGNSA. CDR3 bases: TGTGCCAGCAGCCCTAGCGGGGCGCGCGTCTACGAGCAGTACTTC. Its translation is CASSPSGARVYEQYF.

This sequence joins TRBV20-1 and TRBJ1-1; D gene unclear. Trimming cost V 6 bases and J 7 bases, with 15 bases left between them. This CDR3 region has 12 residues. The germline CDR1 and CDR2 sequences are DFQATT and SNEGSKA (reference sequence). CDR3 amino acids: CSAYRHADEAFF. CDR3 sequence (DNA): TGCAGTGCCTACAGACATGCGGATGAAGCTTTCTTT.

This clonotype was seen a few times. The chain carries TRBV6-2 or TRBV6-3 and TRBJ1-1; D is perhaps TRBD1 (5 bases). CDR3 size: 13 residues. In germline, CDR1 is MNHEY, CDR2 SVGEGT. Trimming cost V 6 bases and J 4 bases, with 12 bases left between them. CDR3 nucleotides: TGTGCCAGCAGAACGACAGAGGCCACTGAAGCTTTCTTT. Translating it yields CASRTTEATEAFF.

The CDR3 DNA sequence: TGTGCCAGCAGCCGCCTTGAGGGGAGGATCATGAACACTGAAGCTTTCTTT. Translation: CASSRLEGRIMNTEAFF. The chain has TRBV6-5 and TRBJ1-1; TRBD1 is a possible D gene (5 bases). This CDR3 contains 17 residues. V shed 6 bases and J shed 0 bases, with 20 bases lying between them. The germline V gene encodes CDR1 MNHEY and CDR2 SVGAGI.

V usage is TRBV5-4 and J usage is TRBJ2-1; the match to TRBD2 covers 13 bases. V shed 0 bases and J 7 bases; nucleotides not matched to a gene: 7. Looked up from germline, CDR1 is SGHNT and CDR2 is YYREEE (reference sequence). The CDR3 sequence is 17 residues long. CDR3 amino acids: CASSLDGLAGVENEQFF. CDR3 DNA: TGTGCCAGCAGCTTGGATGGACTAGCGGGAGTTGAAAATGAGCAGTTCTTC.

This clonotype was seen a handful of times. The V gene is TRBV19, the J gene TRBJ2-3, with TRBD2 identical over 7 bases. The CDR3 runs 13 residues. Germline loops: CDR1 LNHDA, CDR2 SQIVND (reference sequence). V shed 5 bases and J 2 bases; nucleotides not matched to a gene: 1. The CDR3 region has the DNA TGTGCCAGTAGTCGGGGGGACACAGATACGCAGTATTTT. Protein: CASSRGDTDTQYF.

This clonotype was seen a few times. Written as DNA, the CDR3 is TGTGCCAGCAGCTTAGGATACCTGAGGCAGAGAGTGAGCAATCAGCCCCAGCATTTT. It yields the protein CASSLGYLRQRVSNQPQHF. The rearrangement joins TRBV7-8 to TRBJ1-5; no reliable D call. The germline V and J ends were trimmed by 1 base and 1 base, with 20 bases remaining between them. CDR1 is SGHVS, CDR2 FQNEAQ, per germline. The CDR3 spans 19 residues.

V usage is TRBV15 and J usage is TRBJ2-7; 7 bases line up with TRBD2. Losses at the gene ends were 4 bases for V and 3 bases for J; bases not matched to a gene: 6. The CDR3 totals 14 residues. Germline CDR1 LNHNV, CDR2 YYDKDF (reference sequence). CDR3 nucleotide sequence: TGTGCCACCAGCACAGGGAGGGAAGTCTACGAGCAGTACTTC. Residues: CATSTGREVYEQYF.

This clonotype was observed at least ten times. The V call is TRBV7-2, the J call TRBJ2-5, with no clear D. The germline V gene encodes CDR1 SGHTA and CDR2 FQGNSA. The CDR3 covers 13 residues. Trimming shortened V by 2 bases and J by 5 bases, and 9 bases separated the two germline ends. This CDR3 reads CASSLTRSETQYF. The CDR3 DNA reads as TGTGCCAGCAGCTTAACGCGATCGGAGACCCAGTACTTC.

This clonotype occurred a few times. The V and J genes are TRBV6-5 and TRBJ2-5, with D possibly matching TRBD1 (6 bases). V lost 0 bases, J lost 2 bases, and 13 bases lay in between. The length of the CDR3 is 16 residues. Germline lookup yields CDR1 MNHEY and CDR2 SVGAGI. The CDR3 is CASSYSGGRGQETQYF. The CDR3 nucleotides read TGTGCCAGCAGTTACTCTGGGGGCCGGGGTCAAGAGACCCAGTACTTC.

This clonotype was counted between two and nine times. The J gene is TRBJ2-1, the V gene TRBV7-6; no firm D call. The germline V gene encodes CDR1 SGHVS and CDR2 FNYEAQ. The V and J ends lost 2 bases and 7 bases respectively, with 6 bases between them. The CDR3 is 12 residues long. CDR3 in amino acids: CASSLPANEQFF. The CDR3 DNA reads TGTGCCAGCAGCTTACCGGCAAATGAGCAGTTCTTC.

The chain couples TRBV7-2 to TRBJ1-2; tentatively, D is TRBD1 (5 bases). This CDR3 region has 14 residues. V lost 5 bases and J lost 2, with 12 bases in between. Per the germline V gene, CDR1 is SGHTA and CDR2 is FQGNSA. The CDR3 loop reads CASSPPGLNYGYTF. DNA of the CDR3: TGTGCCAGCAGCCCTCCGGGACTGAACTATGGCTACACCTTC.

V and J are TRBV27 and TRBJ2-7; TRBD2 matches at 7 bases. The CDR3 length is 13 residues. Germline CDR1 and CDR2: MNHEY and SMNVEV (reference sequence). V dropped 6 bases and J dropped 6; count of bases not matched to a gene: 8. CDR3 amino acids: CASSQAGPPEQYV. CDR3 bases: TGTGCCAGCAGCCAAGCGGGACCGCCCGAGCAGTACGTC.

This clonotype appeared a few times. The gene calls are TRBV7-9 and TRBJ2-7; the D is unclear. V dropped 5 bases and J dropped 3 bases, with 11 bases sitting between them. Germline CDR1 reads SEHNR; CDR2 reads FQNEAQ (reference sequence). This CDR3 comprises 13 residues. CDR3 coding DNA: TGTGCCAGCAGCCCACGGGTCTGCTACGAGCAGTACGTC. This translates into CASSPRVCYEQYV.

This clonotype was seen a handful of times. The gene calls are TRBV6-1 and TRBJ1-1; D remains unclear. The CDR3 runs 14 residues. Between the trimmed V and J ends, which lost 3 bases and 10 bases, there was a span of 18 bases. The germline V gene has CDR1 MNHNS and CDR2 SASEGT. The CDR3, as DNA: TGTGCCAGCAGTGATGCGGCCCGGTTACGGGTAGCTTTCTTT. It specifies CASSDAARLRVAFF.

CDR3 protein: CASNSGGDTQQFF. Here the CDR3 DNA reads TGTGCCAGCAACTCCGGAGGGGATACCCAGCAGTTCTTC. The rearrangement links TRBV7-6 to TRBJ2-1; weak D call: TRBD2 (6 bases). Trimming shortened V by 7 bases and J by 11 bases, and 18 bases separated the two germline ends. The germline V gene has CDR1 SGHVS and CDR2 FNYEAQ. This CDR3 spans 13 amino acids. Together with reference TRBV7-6 and TRBJ2-1, the CDR3 gives the full variable domain: GAGVSQSPRYKVTKRGQDVALRCDPISGHVSLYWYRQALGQGPEFLTYFNYEAQQDKSGLPNDRFSAERPEGSISTLTIQRTEQRDSAMYRCASNSGGDTQQFFGPGTRLTVL.

This chain joins TRBV27 and TRBJ1-6; perhaps TRBD1 as D (6 bases). The germline V gene encodes CDR1 MNHEY and CDR2 SMNVEV (reference sequence). Trimming stripped 4 bases from V and 5 bases from J, with 24 bases between. The length of the CDR3 is 19 residues. CDR3 in amino acids: CASSSIGLGGASHNSPLHF. The CDR3 DNA sequence: TGTGCCAGCAGTTCCATCGGACTCGGGGGGGCGAGTCATAATTCACCCCTCCACTTT.

Ten or more counts support this clonotype. This chain connects TRBV7-2 to TRBJ2-1; 10 nucleotides match TRBD2. Trimming cost V 5 bases and J 2 bases; bases outside gene matches: 6. This CDR3 is built from 16 residues. Germline CDR1 SGHTA, CDR2 FQGNSA. DNA for the CDR3: TGTGCCAGCAGCCCCAGGAGCGGGAGGGCCTACAATGAGCAGTTCTTC. Translated: CASSPRSGRAYNEQFF.

V gene TRBV12-5 combines with J gene TRBJ2-7; no firm D call. Germline V gene sequence: CDR1 LGHNT, CDR2 FRNRAP. The CDR3 covers 10 residues. V was clipped by 7 bases and J by 4 bases, with 5 bases between them. CDR3 residues: CASAQYEQYF. The CDR3 DNA is TGTGCTAGTGCCCAATACGAGCAGTACTTC.

This clonotype has a handful of counts. V gene TRBV7-9 combines with J gene TRBJ2-1, with D perhaps TRBD2 (6 bases). V was shortened by 5 bases and J by 4 bases, with 15 bases between the two germline ends. From germline, CDR1 is SEHNR and CDR2 FQNEAQ (reference sequence). The length of the CDR3 is 15 residues. Here the CDR3 reads CASSPTGTRYNEQFF. CDR3 coding DNA: TGTGCCAGCAGCCCCACCGGGACTCGATACAATGAGCAGTTCTTC.

The rearrangement uses TRBV7-2 and TRBJ2-3, with TRBD2 identical over 9 bases. CDR3 length: 16 amino acids. J was trimmed by 2 bases and V by 5 bases; bases with no gene match: 8. Looked up from germline, CDR1 is SGHTA and CDR2 is FQGNSA. CDR3: CASSPVAGAHTDTQYF. The CDR3 DNA sequence: TGTGCCAGCAGCCCCGTAGCGGGAGCCCACACAGATACGCAGTATTTT. The full variable domain, in which reference TRBV7-2 and TRBJ2-3 provide the parts outside the CDR3, is GAGVSQSPSNKVTEKGKDVELRCDPISGHTALYWYRQSLGQGLEFLIYFQGNSAPDKSGLPSDRFSAERTGGSVSTLTIQRTQQEDSAVYLCASSPVAGAHTDTQYFGPGTRLTVL.